These 10 T cell receptor beta chains share one sample of origin, sequenced in a study of shared clonotypes between healthy human individuals. Profiled with immunoSEQ multiplex PCR; TCRdb holds only in-frame clones, not every one. The table records approximately 2.1 million clones, 85% to 95% of them present only once. Sample: naive CD4+ T cells from PBMCs. Noted subset: CD45RA+ positively selected. These TCRs come from a young man in good health. Some clones in this sample may be carry-over from other donors' samples.

This chain connects TRBV28 to TRBJ1-5; D remains ambiguous. CDR3 length: 13 residues. With 6 bases removed from V and 10 bases from J, the gap between germline ends came to 16 bases. Germline CDR1 is MDHEN and CDR2 is SYDVKM. The DNA of the CDR3 is TGTGCCAGCAGCCGGGGAGGGCTCCAACCCCAGCATTTT. Encoded protein: CASSRGGLQPQHF.

The J gene is TRBJ1-2, the V gene TRBV19, with 7 nucleotides matching TRBD1. Germline V gene data show CDR1 as LNHDA and CDR2 as SQIVND (reference sequence). J gave up 6 bases and V 6 bases, and 13 bases lay outside the gene matches. CDR3 length: 15 amino acids. The CDR3 reads CASRPPPRDSDGYTF. CDR3 nucleotide sequence: TGTGCCAGTAGACCACCCCCCCGGGACAGCGATGGCTACACCTTC.

This chain connects TRBV11-2 to TRBJ2-2; 10 bases are shared with TRBD1. V lost 3 bases, J lost 5 bases, and 3 bases stayed unmatched. The V gene's germline CDR1 is SGHAT and CDR2 FQNNGV. There are 15 residues in the CDR3. The CDR3 DNA reads as TGTGCCAGCAGCTTCAGGGACAGGGGAACCGGGGAGCTGTTTTTT. As protein: CASSFRDRGTGELFF.

The rearrangement joins TRBV5-4 to TRBJ2-5; 7 bases line up with TRBD2. With V trimmed by 4 bases and J by 4 bases, 7 bases remained unmatched. The CDR3 is 14 amino acids. Looked up from germline, CDR1 is SGHNT and CDR2 is YYREEE (reference sequence). CDR3 sequence reads: CASSAGTTLETQYF. The CDR3 DNA sequence: TGTGCCAGCAGCGCGGGGACTACTTTAGAGACCCAGTACTTC.

This clone has a single count. In the same sample, other DNA sequences code for this CDR3. The chain uses TRBV9 and TRBJ2-1; 10 nucleotides agree with TRBD2. In germline, CDR1 is SGDLS, CDR2 YYNGEE. This CDR3 has 15 residues. Trimming took 4 bases from V and 7 from J; bases not matched to a gene: 8. CDR3 in DNA: TGTGCCAGCAGCCCAAGCGGGAGGGCCGATAATGAGCAGTTCTTC. The encoded protein is CASSPSGRADNEQFF.

DNA of the CDR3: TGCGCCAGCAGCCGCTCGTCAGGGGCTCTCGCCTACGAGCAGTACTTC. Its protein product is CASSRSSGALAYEQYF. The chain carries TRBV4-1 and TRBJ2-7; D is possibly TRBD1 (6 bases). Germline values: CDR1 MGHRA, CDR2 YSYEKL. CDR3 length: 16 residues. The V end lost 4 bases, the J end lost 2 bases, and 18 bases lay between the germline ends.

J is TRBJ1-2 and V is TRBV2; the D gene is possibly TRBD1 (5 bases). With 5 bases removed from V and 3 bases from J, the gap between germline ends came to 13 bases. The CDR3 length is 14 residues. Germline CDR1 is SNHLY and CDR2 is FYNNEI. The CDR3 sequence is CASSLGGAHYGYTF. As DNA, the CDR3 is TGTGCCAGCAGTCTTGGAGGGGCGCACTATGGCTACACCTTC.

This clone showed up just once. The gene calls are TRBV28 and TRBJ2-7; weak D call: TRBD1 (6 bases). Germline V gene data show CDR1 as MDHEN and CDR2 as SYDVKM. The CDR3 consists of 16 residues. The V and J ends lost 3 bases and 1 base respectively, with 16 bases between them. The CDR3 is CASSLLGAGRSYEQYF. The DNA of the CDR3 is TGTGCCAGCAGTTTGTTGGGGGCAGGTCGGTCCTACGAGCAGTACTTC.

This clone has just a few counts. The same CDR3 is also encoded by other DNA sequences in this sample. V is TRBV28 and J is TRBJ1-2; D remains ambiguous. Trimming stripped 2 bases from V and 3 bases from J, with 4 bases between. There are 12 residues in the CDR3. Germline CDR1 and CDR2: MDHEN and SYDVKM. The CDR3 region is CASSLADYGYTF. CDR3 nucleotides: TGTGCCAGCAGTTTAGCAGACTATGGCTACACCTTC.

The rearrangement links TRBV9 to TRBJ2-2; tentatively, D is TRBD2 (6 bases). The germline V and J ends were trimmed by 3 bases and 5 bases, with 17 bases remaining between them. CDR3 length: 16 amino acids. Germline V gene lookup returns CDR1 SGDLS and CDR2 YYNGEE. CDR3 protein: CASSATGTLGTGELFF. CDR3 nucleotide sequence: TGTGCCAGCAGCGCAACCGGGACTCTCGGTACCGGGGAGCTGTTTTTT.